The source of this TCR beta chain is a study of blood T cell repertoires in COVID-19. Whole-study context: Some COVID-19 samples were acute and others convalescent; all came from the United States, Italy and Spain. PBMCs, B-cell-depleted T cells, or T cells provided the cDNA or gDNA that made up the material.

Generated by immunoSEQ multiplex PCR, the TCRdb table keeps only in-frame clones and is missing some. The sample has 48,000 or so clones; over 75% are singletons. Patients at the Seattle site were enrolled during active infection and followed longitudinally. Germline V gene lookup returns CDR1 LNHDA and CDR2 SQIVND (reference sequence). CDR3 length equals 14 residues. V was pared by 4 bases and J by 7 bases, with 16 bases between. This clone was observed a few times. The sequencing input was peripheral blood. The V and J genes are TRBV19 and TRBJ1-2; TRBD1 is a possible D gene (5 bases). This receptor was obtained from a woman older than 75 with COVID-19, enrolled during active disease. The CDR3 sequence: CASSTTAGAAGYTF. CDR3 DNA: TGTGCCAGTAGTACGACAGCGGGTGCTGCTGGCTACACCTTC. Complete variable domain (other parts from reference TRBV19 and TRBJ1-2): DGGITQSPKYLFRKEGQNVTLSCEQNLNHDAMYWYRQDPGQGLRLIYYSQIVNDFQKGDIAEGYSVSREKKESFPLTVTSAQKNPTAFYLCASSTTAGAAGYTFGSGTRLTVV.